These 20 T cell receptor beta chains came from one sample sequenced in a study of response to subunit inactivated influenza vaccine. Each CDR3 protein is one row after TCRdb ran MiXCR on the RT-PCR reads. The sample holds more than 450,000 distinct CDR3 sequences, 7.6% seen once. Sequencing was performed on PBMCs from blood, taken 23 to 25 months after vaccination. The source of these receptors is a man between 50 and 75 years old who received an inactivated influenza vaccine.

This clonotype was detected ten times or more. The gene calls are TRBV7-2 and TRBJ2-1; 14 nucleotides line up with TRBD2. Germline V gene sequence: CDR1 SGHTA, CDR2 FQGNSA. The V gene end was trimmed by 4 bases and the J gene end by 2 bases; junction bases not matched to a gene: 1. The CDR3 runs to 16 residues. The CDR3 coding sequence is TGTGCCAGCAGCTCGGGACTAGCGGGAGCCTACAATGAGCAGTTCTTC. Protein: CASSSGLAGAYNEQFF.

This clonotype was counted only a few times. The CDR3 here is CASSFKTSTRGANVLTF. As DNA, the CDR3 is TGTGCCAGCAGTTTTAAGACCTCGACCCGGGGGGCCAACGTCCTGACTTTC. The chain employs TRBV12-3 or TRBV12-4 and TRBJ2-6, with no clear D. The germline V and J ends were trimmed by 3 bases and 4 bases, with 16 bases remaining between them. This CDR3 contains 17 residues.

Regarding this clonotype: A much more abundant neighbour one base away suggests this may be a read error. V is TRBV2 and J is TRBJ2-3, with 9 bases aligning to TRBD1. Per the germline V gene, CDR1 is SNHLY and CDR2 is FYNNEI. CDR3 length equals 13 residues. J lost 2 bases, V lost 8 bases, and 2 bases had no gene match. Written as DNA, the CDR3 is TGTGCCAGCCGGGACAGGGCCACAGATACGCAGTATTTT. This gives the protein CASRDRATDTQYF.

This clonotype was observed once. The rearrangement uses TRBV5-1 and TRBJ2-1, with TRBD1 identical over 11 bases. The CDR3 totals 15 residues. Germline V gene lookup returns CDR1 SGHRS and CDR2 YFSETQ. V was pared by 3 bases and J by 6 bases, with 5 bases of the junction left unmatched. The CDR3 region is CASSSGQGEFNEQFF. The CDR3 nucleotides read TGCGCCAGCAGCTCGGGACAGGGGGAGTTCAATGAGCAGTTCTTC. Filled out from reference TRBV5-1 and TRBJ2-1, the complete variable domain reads KAGVTQTPRYLIKTRGQQVTLSCSPISGHRSVSWYQQTPGQGLQFLFEYFSETQRNKGNFPGRFSGRQFSNSRSEMNVSTLELGDSALYLCASSSGQGEFNEQFFGPGTRLTVL.

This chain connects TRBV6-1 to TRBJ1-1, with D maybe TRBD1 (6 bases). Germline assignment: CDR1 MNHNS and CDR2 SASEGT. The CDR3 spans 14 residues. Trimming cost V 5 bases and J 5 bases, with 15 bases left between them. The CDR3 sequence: CASSRDDRRTEAFF. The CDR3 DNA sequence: TGTGCCAGCAGTCGGGATGACAGGAGGACTGAAGCTTTCTTT.

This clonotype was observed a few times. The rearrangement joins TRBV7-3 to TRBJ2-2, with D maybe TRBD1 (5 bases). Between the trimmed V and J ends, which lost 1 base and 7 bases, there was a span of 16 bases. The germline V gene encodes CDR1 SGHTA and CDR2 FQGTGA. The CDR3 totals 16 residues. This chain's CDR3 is CASSLSLQGEHGELFF. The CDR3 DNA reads TGTGCCAGCAGCTTAAGTTTGCAGGGTGAACACGGGGAGCTGTTTTTT.

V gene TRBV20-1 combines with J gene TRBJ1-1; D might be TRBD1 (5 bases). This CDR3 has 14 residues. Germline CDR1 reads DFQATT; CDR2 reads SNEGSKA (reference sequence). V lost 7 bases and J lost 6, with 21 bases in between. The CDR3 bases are TGCAGTGGCCTATCGGGGACGGCAGTCTCTGAAGCTTTCTTT. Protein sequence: CSGLSGTAVSEAFF.

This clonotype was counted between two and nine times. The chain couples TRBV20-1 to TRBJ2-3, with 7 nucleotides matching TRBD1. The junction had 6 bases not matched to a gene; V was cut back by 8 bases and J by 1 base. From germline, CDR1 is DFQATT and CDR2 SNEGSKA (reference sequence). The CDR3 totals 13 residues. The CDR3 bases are TGCAGTATGTTGCAGGGGGGCACAGATACGCAGTATTTT. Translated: CSMLQGGTDTQYF.

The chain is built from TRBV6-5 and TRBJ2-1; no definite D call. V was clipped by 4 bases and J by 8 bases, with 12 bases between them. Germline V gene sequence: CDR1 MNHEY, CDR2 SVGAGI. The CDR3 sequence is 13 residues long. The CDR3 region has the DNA TGTGCCAGCAGTTCCCTCTTAGACCATGAGCAGTTCTTC. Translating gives CASSSLLDHEQFF.

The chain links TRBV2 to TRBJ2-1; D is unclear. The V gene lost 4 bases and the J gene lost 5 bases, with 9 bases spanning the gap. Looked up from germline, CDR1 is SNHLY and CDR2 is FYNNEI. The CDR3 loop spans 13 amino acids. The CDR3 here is CASSVDPNNEQFF. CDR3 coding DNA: TGTGCCAGCAGTGTTGACCCCAACAATGAGCAGTTCTTC.

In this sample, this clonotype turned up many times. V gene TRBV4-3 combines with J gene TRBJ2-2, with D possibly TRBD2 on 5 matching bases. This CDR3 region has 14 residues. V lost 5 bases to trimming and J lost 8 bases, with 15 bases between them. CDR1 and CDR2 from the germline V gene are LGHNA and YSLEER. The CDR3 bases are TGCGCCAGCAGCTCGGGGAGCGGATCTGGGGAGCTGTTTTTT. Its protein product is CASSSGSGSGELFF.

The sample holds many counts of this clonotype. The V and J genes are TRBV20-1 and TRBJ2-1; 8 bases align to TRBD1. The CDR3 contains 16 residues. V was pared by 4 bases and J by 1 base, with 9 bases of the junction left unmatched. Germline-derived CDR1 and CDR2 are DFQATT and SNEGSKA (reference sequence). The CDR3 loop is CSATNLDRVSYNEQFF. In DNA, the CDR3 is TGCAGTGCTACCAACTTGGACAGGGTGTCCTACAATGAGCAGTTCTTC.

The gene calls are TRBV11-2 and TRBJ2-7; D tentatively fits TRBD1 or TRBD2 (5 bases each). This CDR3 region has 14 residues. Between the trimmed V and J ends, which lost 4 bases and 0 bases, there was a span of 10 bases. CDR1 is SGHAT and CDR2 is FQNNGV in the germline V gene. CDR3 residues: CASSYPGSSYEQYF. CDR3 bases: TGTGCCAGCAGCTACCCAGGGAGCTCCTACGAGCAGTACTTC.

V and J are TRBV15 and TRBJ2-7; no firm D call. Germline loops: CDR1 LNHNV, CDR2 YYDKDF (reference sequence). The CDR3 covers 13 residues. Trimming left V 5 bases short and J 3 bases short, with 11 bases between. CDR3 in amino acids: CATSSDGRYEQYF. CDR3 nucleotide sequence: TGTGCCACCAGCTCCGACGGCCGCTACGAGCAGTACTTC.

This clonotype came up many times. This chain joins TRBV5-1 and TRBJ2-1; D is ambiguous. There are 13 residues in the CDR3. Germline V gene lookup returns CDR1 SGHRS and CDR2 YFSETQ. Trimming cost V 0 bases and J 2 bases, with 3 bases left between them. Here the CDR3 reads CASSLEAYNEQFF. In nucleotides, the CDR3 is TGCGCCAGCAGCTTGGAAGCCTACAATGAGCAGTTCTTC.

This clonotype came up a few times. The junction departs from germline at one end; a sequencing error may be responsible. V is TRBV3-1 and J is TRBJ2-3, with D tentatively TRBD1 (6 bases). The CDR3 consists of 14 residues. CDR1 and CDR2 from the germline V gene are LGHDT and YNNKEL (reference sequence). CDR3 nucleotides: TGTGCCAGCAGCCACGACAGGAGGTCAGATACACAGTATTTT. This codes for CASSHDRRSDTQYF.

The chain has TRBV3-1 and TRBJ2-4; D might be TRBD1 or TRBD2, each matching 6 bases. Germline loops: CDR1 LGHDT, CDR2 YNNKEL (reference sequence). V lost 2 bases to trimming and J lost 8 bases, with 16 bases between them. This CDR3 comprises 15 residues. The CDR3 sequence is CASSQRETGADIQYF. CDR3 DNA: TGTGCCAGCAGCCAACGGGAGACGGGGGCAGACATTCAGTACTTC.

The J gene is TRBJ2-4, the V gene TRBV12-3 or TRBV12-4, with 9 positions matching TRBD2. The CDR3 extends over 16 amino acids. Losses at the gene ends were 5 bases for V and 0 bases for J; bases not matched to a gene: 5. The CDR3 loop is CASSRLAGIAKNIQYF. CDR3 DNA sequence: TGTGCCAGCAGTCGCCTAGCGGGGATAGCCAAAAACATTCAGTACTTC.

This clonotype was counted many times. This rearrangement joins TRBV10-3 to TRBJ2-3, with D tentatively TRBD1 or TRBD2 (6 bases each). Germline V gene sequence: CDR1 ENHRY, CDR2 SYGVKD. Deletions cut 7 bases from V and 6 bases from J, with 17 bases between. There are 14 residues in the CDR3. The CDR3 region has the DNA TGTGCCATCACCGTACGGGGGCCGGGGGATACGCAGTATTTT. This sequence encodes CAITVRGPGDTQYF.

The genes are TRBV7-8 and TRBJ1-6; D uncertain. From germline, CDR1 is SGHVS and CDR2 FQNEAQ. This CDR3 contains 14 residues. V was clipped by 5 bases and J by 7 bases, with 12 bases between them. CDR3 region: CASSQHGRNSPLHF. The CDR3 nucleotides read TGTGCCAGCAGCCAACATGGTCGGAATTCACCCCTCCACTTT.